This T cell receptor beta chain stems from a study of shared clonotypes between healthy human individuals. Method: immunoSEQ multiplex PCR; TCRdb's copy keeps in-frame clones and lacks some. The table has 2.3 million or so clones, 85% to 95% seen once. The CD4+ fraction was divided into a CD45RA+ naive subset and a CD45RA-negative memory subset. Notes on the study in general: Non-shared clonotypes displayed generation probabilities falling below those of clonotypes present in all four donors.

Of note for this clone: The antigen is not known.

The clonotype comes from a man between 18 and 35 years old in good health. Some clones in this sample may be carry-over from other donors' samples. The sample comprised naive CD4+ T cells from PBMCs. Sample subset: CD45RA+ positively selected.

CDR3 amino acids: CASSLSSGTTRYEQYF. The CDR3 DNA reads TGTGCCAGCAGTTTATCCTCCGGGACGACACGATACGAGCAGTACTTC. The chain employs TRBV27 and TRBJ2-5; the D gene could be TRBD1 or TRBD2 (5 bases each). TRBJ2-7 matches the DNA end more closely, so the J call is doubtful. CDR3 length equals 16 residues. Germline V gene sequence: CDR1 MNHEY, CDR2 SMNVEV (reference sequence).